These T cell receptor beta chains were read from a single sample in a study of blood T cell repertoires in COVID-19. The repertoire was sequenced with immunoSEQ multiplex PCR; TCRdb's copy has only in-frame clones and lacks some. The table has roughly 250,000 clones, about 85% seen once. The material sequenced was peripheral blood. The source is a human donor with COVID-19, enrolled during active disease. The donor label of this sample is uncertain. The CDR3 runs from the conserved cysteine through the conserved F or W. A D gene is named only where the DNA matches it firmly. The listing skips clone size in some rows; elsewhere it reads once, few, many or a size class.

j_call cdr3_length d_call clone_size v_call cdr3_aa cdr3_nt
TRBJ1-2 13 NA NA TRBV29-1 CSGDLAGNYGYTF TGCAGCGGAGACCTGGCGGGAAACTATGGCTACACCTTC
TRBJ2-7 13 TRBD2 NA TRBV5-6 CASSFPGRGEQYF TGTGCCAGCAGCTTCCCCGGGAGGGGCGAGCAGTACTTC
TRBJ1-2 18 NA once TRBV28 CASSLATGTQVIRGGYTF TGTGCCAGCAGTTTAGCGACGGGAACGCAGGTGATCCGGGGTGGCTACACCTTC
TRBJ2-7 14 TRBD2 NA TRBV30 CAWSVLAGGYEQYF TGTGCCTGGAGTGTCCTAGCGGGAGGCTACGAGCAGTACTTC
TRBJ2-1 11 NA NA TRBV20-1 CSARGKPWQFF TGCAGTGCTAGGGGCAAACCGTGGCAGTTCTTC
TRBJ2-7 13 TRBD2 NA TRBV6-5 CASSQRGPGEQYF TGTGCCAGCAGTCAGCGGGGCCCTGGCGAGCAGTACTTC
TRBJ2-7 12 TRBD1 NA TRBV28 CASRQGTYEQYF TGTGCCAGCCGACAGGGGACCTACGAGCAGTACTTC
TRBJ1-2 16 TRBD1 NA TRBV3-1/TRBV3-2 CASSQGDRGRGYGYTF TGTGCCAGCAGCCAGGGTGACAGGGGGCGAGGGTATGGCTACACCTTC
TRBJ1-1 15 NA few TRBV28 CASSPPGGRNTEAFF TGTGCCAGCAGCCCCCCGGGGGGGAGAAACACTGAAGCTTTCTTT
TRBJ2-5 14 NA NA TRBV5-4 CASRGRGPQETQYF TGTGCCAGCAGGGGCAGGGGACCTCAAGAGACCCAGTACTTC
TRBJ1-4 14 NA NA TRBV21-1 CASKGSGTGEDGFF TGTGCCAGCAAGGGCTCGGGAACCGGCGAGGATGGATTTTTT
TRBJ2-3 13 NA NA TRBV5-6 CASTITSTDTQYF TGTGCCAGCACAATTACTAGCACAGATACGCAGTATTTT
TRBJ1-5 12 NA once TRBV2 CASRPDNQPQHF TGTGCCAGCCGTCCAGACAATCAGCCCCAGCATTTT
TRBJ1-5 14 NA NA TRBV2 CASTSTGGGQPQHF TGTGCCAGCACCTCGACCGGGGGGGGACAGCCCCAGCATTTT
TRBJ1-4 10 NA NA TRBV20-1 CSVASEKLFF TGCAGTGTAGCGTCCGAAAAACTGTTTTTT
TRBJ2-5 14 NA NA TRBV7-2 CASSLPQGVRTQYF TGTGCCAGCAGCTTACCCCAAGGGGTGCGGACCCAGTACTTC
TRBJ1-6 16 TRBD1 once TRBV28 CASSLLPGQGNSPLHF TGTGCCAGCAGTTTACTACCGGGACAGGGGAATTCACCCCTCCACTTT
TRBJ1-2 18 NA few TRBV3-1/TRBV3-2 CASSRARSGAARGYGYTF TGTGCCAGCAGCCGAGCAAGATCAGGGGCAGCTCGGGGCTATGGCTACACCTTC
TRBJ2-7 13 NA NA TRBV7-8 CASSLVTAYEQYF TGTGCCAGCAGCTTAGTTACGGCCTACGAGCAGTACTTC
TRBJ1-4 15 NA NA TRBV3-1/TRBV3-2 CASSPPGVYYEKLFF TGTGCCAGCAGCCCCCCAGGGGTCTATTATGAAAAACTGTTTTTT
TRBJ1-3 12 NA few TRBV30 CAWSVLGNTIYF TGTGCCTGGAGTGTACTAGGAAACACCATATATTTT
TRBJ2-7 15 TRBD1 NA TRBV19 CASIGQGKASYEQYF TGTGCCAGTATAGGACAGGGGAAGGCGTCCTACGAGCAGTACTTC
TRBJ1-3 14 NA NA TRBV6-5 CASIAGRAGNTIYF TGTGCCAGCATTGCGGGTCGGGCTGGAAACACCATATATTTT
TRBJ1-1 16 TRBD1 NA TRBV5-1 CASSLRVTGGNTEAFF TGCGCCAGCAGCTTGAGGGTAACAGGGGGGAACACTGAAGCTTTCTTT
TRBJ1-2 14 NA NA TRBV19 CASSIPPANYGYTF TGTGCCAGTAGTATCCCCCCTGCTAACTATGGCTACACCTTC
TRBJ1-4 18 NA NA TRBV28 CASSLSGSSGLGNEKLFF TGTGCCAGCAGTTTATCCGGTAGCTCAGGGCTCGGTAATGAAAAACTGTTTTTT
TRBJ1-3 15 TRBD1 NA TRBV6-6 CASRPTGAIGNTIYF TGTGCCAGCAGGCCTACAGGGGCTATTGGAAACACCATATATTTT
TRBJ2-3 16 NA NA TRBV7-8 CASSLNPSSLKDTQYF TGTGCCAGCAGCTTAAATCCCTCTAGCTTGAAAGATACGCAGTATTTT
TRBJ1-1 14 TRBD1 NA TRBV2 CASRVQGRGTEAFF TGTGCCAGCAGAGTACAGGGGAGAGGAACTGAAGCTTTCTTT
TRBJ2-1 17 TRBD2 once TRBV19 CASSPLFEGGPKNEQFF TGTGCCAGTAGTCCCTTATTTGAGGGAGGGCCAAAGAATGAGCAGTTCTTC
TRBJ1-2 13 TRBD1 NA TRBV3-1/TRBV3-2 CASSQPGGGGYTF TGTGCCAGCAGCCAACCAGGGGGCGGGGGCTACACCTTC